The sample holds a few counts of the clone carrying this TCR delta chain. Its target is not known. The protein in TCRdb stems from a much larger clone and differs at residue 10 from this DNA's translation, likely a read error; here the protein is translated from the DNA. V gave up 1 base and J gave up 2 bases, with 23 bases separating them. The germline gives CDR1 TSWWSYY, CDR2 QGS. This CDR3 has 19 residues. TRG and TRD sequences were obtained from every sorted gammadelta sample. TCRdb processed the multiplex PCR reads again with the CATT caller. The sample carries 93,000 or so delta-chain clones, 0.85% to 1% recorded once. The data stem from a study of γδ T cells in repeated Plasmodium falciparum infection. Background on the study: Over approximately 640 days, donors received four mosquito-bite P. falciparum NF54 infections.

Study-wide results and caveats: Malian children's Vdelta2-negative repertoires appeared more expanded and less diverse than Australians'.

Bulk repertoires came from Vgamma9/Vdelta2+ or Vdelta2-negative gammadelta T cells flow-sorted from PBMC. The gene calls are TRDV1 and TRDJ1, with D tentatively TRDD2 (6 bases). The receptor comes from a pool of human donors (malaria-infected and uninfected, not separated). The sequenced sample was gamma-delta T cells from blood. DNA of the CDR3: TGTGCTCTTGGGGAACGCGGCCTTCCCAGGGGACTCGCTACCGATAAACTCATCTTT. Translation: CALGERGLPRGLATDKLIF.